This entry is about one TCR beta chain. Its antigen is still unknown. This sample was included in a study of breast tumors, draining lymph nodes, adjacent tissues. Study findings and constraints: Tumor TCR diversity was below lymph nodes but above nontumor tissue. Findings are consistent with lymph node origin and intratumoral expansion of most tumor T cells. Data only fit, rather than demonstrated, lymph node origin of most tumor T cells.

Samples came from axillary lymph nodes draining the breast cancer. TCRdb reprocessed the multiplex PCR reads via MiXCR and lists one record per CDR3 protein. The sample has 200,000 or so distinct CDR3 sequences; approximately 33% are singletons. With 5 bases clipped from V and 8 bases from J, the junction kept 7 bases outside the gene matches. This CDR3 is built from 13 residues. Germline values: CDR1 LNHNV, CDR2 YYDKDF (reference sequence). The TCR sequence derives from a female donor with breast cancer. Some clones in this sample may be carry-over from other donors' samples. The sequenced sample consisted of axillary lymph node tissue. The rearrangement uses TRBV15 and TRBJ1-2; TRBD1 matches 8 bases. CDR3 coding DNA: TGTGCCACCAGCGGACAGAGACAGGGGGGCTACACCTTC. It is translated as CATSGQRQGGYTF.